A selection of T cell receptor beta chains follows, all from one sample in a study of shared clonotypes between healthy human individuals. The data were produced by immunoSEQ multiplex PCR, yet TCRdb's version contains in-frame clones alone and is incomplete. The sample has about 1.1 million clones; roughly 80% are singletons. The specimen was memory CD4+ T cells from PBMCs. The receptors here all came from a man between 18 and 35 years old in good health. Some clones in this sample may be carry-over from other donors' samples. CDR3s include the opening cysteine and the closing phenylalanine or tryptophan. D genes are given only for firm matches. Clone size is stated in some rows and not others, as once, few, many or a class when expanded.

clone size,D gene,V gene,J gene,CDR3 DNA,CDR3 protein
.,TRBD2,TRBV10-1,TRBJ2-7,TGCGCCAGCAGTTACCCCCAGCGGGAGGACCTCTACGAGCAGTACTTC,CASSYPQREDLYEQYF
few,.,TRBV28,TRBJ1-4,TGTGCCAGCAGTCGGGCCGGGAGGGGAGAAAAACTGTTTTTT,CASSRAGRGEKLFF
.,.,TRBV27,TRBJ2-7,TGTGCCAGCAGTTTAAAGGGGGGCTCCTACGAGCAGTACTTC,CASSLKGGSYEQYF
.,TRBD2,TRBV7-9,TRBJ2-3,TGTGCCAGCAGCGTCTGGACTAGCGGGAAGACAGATACGCAGTATTTT,CASSVWTSGKTDTQYF
.,.,TRBV11-2,TRBJ2-7,TGTGCCAGCAGCCCAACCCCGTCCAGCATTACAAGCGGATACGAGCAGTACTTC,CASSPTPSSITSGYEQYF
.,.,TRBV5-1,TRBJ1-1,TGCGCCAGCAGCTCACAGGGAGCGCTTAACACTGAAGCTTTCTTT,CASSSQGALNTEAFF
.,TRBD1,TRBV4-3,TRBJ1-3,TGCGCCAGCAGCCATCACAGGGGGCCCTCAGCCTCTGGAAACACCATATATTTT,CASSHHRGPSASGNTIYF
.,.,TRBV4-1,TRBJ1-2,TGCGCCAGCAGCCAAGATGGCCAGGGCCCCAACGACTATGGCTACACCTTC,CASSQDGQGPNDYGYTF
.,.,TRBV4-3,TRBJ2-3,TGCGCCAGCAGCGGGGTGGCTAGCGCCCGGCGCACAGATACGCAGTATTTT,CASSGVASARRTDTQYF
once,.,TRBV5-1,TRBJ2-1,TGCGCCAGCAGCCCATCACTGACCCCCATGGGGGGTGAGCAGTTCTTC,CASSPSLTPMGGEQFF
many,.,TRBV7-2,TRBJ2-2,TGTGCCAGCAGCTTAGAGGCAGCCGGGGAGCTGTTTTTT,CASSLEAAGELFF
.,.,TRBV7-9,TRBJ2-7,TGTGCCAGCAGCCTAGACAGAGCCTACGAGCAGTACTTC,CASSLDRAYEQYF
.,.,TRBV6-5,TRBJ2-7,TGTGCCAGCAGTTACGGTCCAGGGGCAGAGTACGAGCAGTACTTC,CASSYGPGAEYEQYF
few,.,TRBV6-1,TRBJ2-7,TGTGCCAGCAGTATCGAAAGGACGGGCGGCTACGAGCAGTACTTC,CASSIERTGGYEQYF
.,.,TRBV12-1,TRBJ1-4,TGTGCCAGCAGCCCGGATTCGACCGGGACAGGGAGGAGGGGGGATCTGTTTTTT,CASSPDSTGTGRRGDLFF
.,TRBD2,TRBV28,TRBJ2-7,TGTGCCAGCAGACCGGCGGGACTAGCGGGAGCAGGATCCTACGAGCAGTACTTC,CASRPAGLAGAGSYEQYF
.,.,TRBV7-9,TRBJ2-7,TGTGCCAGCAGCTTAGGTCAGGGAACCTACGAGCAGTACTTC,CASSLGQGTYEQYF
.,.,TRBV18,TRBJ1-5,TGTGCCAGCTCACAACAGGGTAGGGGGGGTCAGCCCCAGCATTTT,CASSQQGRGGQPQHF
few,TRBD1,TRBV7-9,TRBJ2-5,TGTGCCAGCAGCCTACAGGGGGCGGGGGAGACCCAGTACTTC,CASSLQGAGETQYF
few,TRBD2,TRBV7-2,TRBJ2-7,TGTGCCAGCAGCTTCGGACTAGCGGAAACCTACGAGCAGTACTTC,CASSFGLAETYEQYF
.,TRBD2,TRBV4-2,TRBJ2-1,TGTGCCAGCAGCCCTCAAGCGGGAGGGGATTATGAGCAGTTCTTC,CASSPQAGGDYEQFF
few,TRBD2,TRBV6-5,TRBJ2-5,TGTGCCAGCAGTTACTCGACGGGGAGGGGTCAGACCCAGTACTTC,CASSYSTGRGQTQYF
.,TRBD2,TRBV6-5,TRBJ2-5,TGTGCCAGCAGTTCACTAGCGGGAGGGAGACCCATCTACTTC,CASSSLAGGRPIYF
.,.,TRBV18,TRBJ2-7,TGTGCCAGCTCACCAGGAGGTGGACGGATCTACGAGCAGTACTTC,CASSPGGGRIYEQYF
.,TRBD1,TRBV2,TRBJ1-2,TGTGCCAGCAGGAGGGACAGGGGGAATGGCTACACCTTC,CASRRDRGNGYTF
.,.,TRBV7-2,TRBJ2-7,TGTGCCAGCAGCTCCGGGACTGCGAGCTACGAGCAGTACTTC,CASSSGTASYEQYF
.,.,TRBV14,TRBJ2-3,TGTGCCAGCAGTCAAGATGTCGCGTTGGCACAGTATTTT,CASSQDVALAQYF
.,.,TRBV28,TRBJ2-7,TGTGCCAGCAGTCTATCCGGGAAAGGCCCCTACGAGCAGTACTTC,CASSLSGKGPYEQYF
.,.,TRBV6-1,TRBJ1-1,TGTGCCAGCAGTGCAGGTCGGATGACTGAAGCTTTCTTT,CASSAGRMTEAFF
.,TRBD1,TRBV7-2,TRBJ2-3,TGTGCCAGCAGCTTACGACAGGGTTCTAGCACAGATACGCAGTATTTT,CASSLRQGSSTDTQYF
.,TRBD1,TRBV28,TRBJ2-3,TGTGCCAGCCCTCCCGTCTTGAGTGAGGACAGGGGGAGCACAGATACGCAGTATTTT,CASPPVLSEDRGSTDTQYF
.,.,TRBV5-1,TRBJ2-1,TGCGCCAGCAATAAGGACTCCTACAATGAGCAGTTCTTC,CASNKDSYNEQFF
.,.,TRBV5-1,TRBJ2-2,TGCGCCAGCAGCCCGTCTGGAACTTCGAACACCGGGGAGCTGTTTTTT,CASSPSGTSNTGELFF